A single sample is the source of the 27 T cell receptor beta chains below, sequenced in a study of cytomegalovirus exposure and HLA in healthy donors. With 60 Vbeta and 13 Jbeta primers, the PCR was carried out. TCRdb's table, derived via immunoSEQ multiplex PCR, lists solely in-frame clones and lacks some. Among 120,000 or so clones listed, 78% were seen once. The sequenced sample was PBMCs. These receptors were taken from a woman aged 40 to 50 in good health and CMV-seronegative.

This chain links TRBV11-2 with TRBJ1-1; D unresolved. There are 13 residues in the CDR3. The V gene's germline CDR1 is SGHAT and CDR2 FQNNGV. V was clipped by 3 bases and J by 5 bases, with 10 bases between them. The CDR3 reads CASSFFRRTEAFF. Here the CDR3 DNA reads TGTGCCAGCAGCTTCTTCAGGAGGACTGAAGCTTTCTTT.

V is TRBV28 and J is TRBJ2-3; 9 bases are shared with TRBD1. J gave up 6 bases and V 3 bases, and 7 bases lay outside the gene matches. The CDR3 contains 15 residues. Germline-derived CDR1 and CDR2 are MDHEN and SYDVKM. CDR3 sequence: CASSFPGQGRDTQYF. The CDR3 DNA reads as TGTGCCAGCAGTTTCCCGGGACAGGGAAGGGATACGCAGTATTTT.

This chain uses TRBV18 with TRBJ1-5; TRBD1 is a possible D gene (5 bases). The CDR3 is 14 amino acids. V lost 4 bases and J 4 bases, leaving 11 bases between the germline ends. Germline V CDR1 and CDR2: KGHSH, LQKENI. Here the CDR3 reads CASSQLDTNQPQHF. The CDR3 region has the DNA TGTGCCAGCTCACAATTGGACACGAATCAGCCCCAGCATTTT.

The chain employs TRBV11-2 and TRBJ1-1; TRBD1 is a possible D gene (6 bases). The V end was cut by 1 base, the J end by 4 bases, with 13 bases between. This CDR3 comprises 15 residues. Germline assignment: CDR1 SGHAT and CDR2 FQNNGV. CDR3 region: CASSLAGAGGTEAFF. The CDR3 DNA reads TGTGCCAGCAGCTTAGCGGGGGCGGGGGGCACTGAAGCTTTCTTT.

This clone was detected a few times. The chain recombines TRBV2 with TRBJ2-7; D perhaps matches TRBD2 (5 bases). The V and J ends lost 6 bases and 3 bases respectively, with 9 bases between them. This CDR3 has 12 amino acids. Germline V gene sequence: CDR1 SNHLY, CDR2 FYNNEI. This CDR3 reads CASRWEFYEQYF. DNA of the CDR3: TGTGCCAGCAGGTGGGAGTTCTACGAGCAGTACTTC.

This clone has just a few counts. The chain carries TRBV7-3 and TRBJ2-7, with D possibly being TRBD2 (6 bases). Germline-derived CDR1 and CDR2 are SGHTA and FQGTGA. The CDR3 has 15 amino acids. V shed 5 bases and J shed 0 bases, with 14 bases lying between them. CDR3 region: CASSPGGSGSYEQYF. CDR3 nucleotide sequence: TGTGCCAGCAGCCCCGGTGGTAGCGGCTCCTACGAGCAGTACTTC.

This chain's CDR3 is CSVATGDSGELFF. The CDR3 nucleotides are TGCAGCGTCGCAACAGGGGATTCCGGGGAGCTGTTTTTT. The J gene is TRBJ2-2, the V gene TRBV29-1; 7 nucleotides agree with TRBD1. The J segment lost 6 bases and the V segment lost 6 bases, leaving 7 bases of the junction unmatched. The germline V gene has CDR1 SQVTM and CDR2 ANQGSEA. There are 13 residues in the CDR3.

V is TRBV7-9 and J is TRBJ2-5; 15 positions agree with TRBD2. J was trimmed by 5 bases and V by 2 bases; bases with no gene match: 3. Germline CDR1 reads SEHNR; CDR2 reads FQNEAQ (reference sequence). The CDR3 has 16 residues. The CDR3 region has the DNA TGTGCCAGCAGCTTACATGGGACTAGCGGGAGGGAGACCCAGTACTTC. Translation: CASSLHGTSGRETQYF.

The chain combines TRBV4-3 with TRBJ1-1; D not resolved. CDR3 length: 15 amino acids. In germline, CDR1 is LGHNA, CDR2 YSLEER. V lost 0 bases, J lost 3 bases, and 11 bases lay in between. The CDR3 spells CASSQDRDIYTEAFF. In DNA, the CDR3 is TGCGCCAGCAGCCAAGATCGAGACATCTACACTGAAGCTTTCTTT.

The CDR3 loop reads CATRDRNEKLFF. In DNA, the CDR3 is TGTGCCACCCGGGACAGGAATGAAAAACTGTTTTTT. The chain has TRBV27 and TRBJ1-4; 8 nucleotides match TRBD1. CDR3 size: 12 residues. With 10 bases clipped from V and 5 bases from J, the junction kept 3 bases outside the gene matches. Germline values: CDR1 MNHEY, CDR2 SMNVEV (reference sequence).

The chain has TRBV7-2 and TRBJ1-5; the D gene is possibly TRBD1 (5 bases). The CDR3 covers 15 residues. The germline CDR1 and CDR2 sequences are SGHTA and FQGNSA. V lost 1 base to trimming and J lost 4 bases, with 11 bases between them. The CDR3 is CASSLGPDRNQPQHF. The CDR3 DNA sequence: TGTGCCAGCAGCTTAGGCCCCGACAGAAATCAGCCCCAGCATTTT.

The chain uses TRBV6-5 and TRBJ1-1; weak D call: TRBD1 (6 bases). The length of the CDR3 is 13 residues. V was trimmed by 7 bases and J by 1 base, leaving 10 bases between them. The V gene's germline CDR1 is MNHEY and CDR2 SVGAGI. For the CDR3, the DNA is TGTGCCAGCACCCAGGGGACGAACACTGAAGCTTTCTTT. Translated: CASTQGTNTEAFF.

The genes are TRBV27 and TRBJ1-6, with 8 bases aligning to TRBD1. The CDR3 has 15 amino acids. V shed 6 bases and J 7 bases; nucleotides not matched to a gene: 8. Germline values: CDR1 MNHEY, CDR2 SMNVEV (reference sequence). CDR3: CASRWGTGVNSPLHF. CDR3 in DNA: TGTGCCAGCAGGTGGGGGACAGGAGTAAATTCACCCCTCCACTTT.

The chain has TRBV13 and TRBJ2-3, with a tentative D call TRBD2 (5 bases). The V end was cut by 2 bases, the J end by 0 bases, with 9 bases between. Looked up from germline, CDR1 is PRHDT and CDR2 is FYEKMQ (reference sequence). This CDR3 comprises 15 residues. As DNA, the CDR3 is TGTGCCAGCAGCTTAATACGGACTAGCACAGATACGCAGTATTTT. It translates to CASSLIRTSTDTQYF.

The V gene is TRBV7-8, the J gene TRBJ1-4; the D gene is possibly TRBD1 (5 bases). The CDR3 runs 14 residues. Trimming cost V 5 bases and J 7 bases, with 14 bases left between them. The germline V gene encodes CDR1 SGHVS and CDR2 FQNEAQ. In DNA, the CDR3 is TGTGCCAGCAGCATAACAGGTCTGGGTGAAAAACTGTTTTTT. It yields the protein CASSITGLGEKLFF. Full variable domain (outside the CDR3, taken from reference TRBV7-8 and TRBJ1-4): GAGVSQSPRYKVAKRGQDVALRCDPISGHVSLFWYQQALGQGPEFLTYFQNEAQLDKSGLPSDRFFAERPEGSVSTLKIQRTQQEDSAVYLCASSITGLGEKLFFGSGTQLSVL.

V and J are TRBV7-6 and TRBJ1-2, with TRBD1 matching 8 bases. The length of the CDR3 is 15 residues. In germline, CDR1 is SGHVS, CDR2 FNYEAQ. The V and J ends lost 2 bases and 5 bases, in that order; junction bases with no gene match: 7. In DNA, the CDR3 is TGTGCCAGCAGCTTAACTAGACAGGGGAATTATGGCTACACCTTC. This gives the protein CASSLTRQGNYGYTF.

The rearrangement uses TRBV18 and TRBJ2-7, with 10 bases that match TRBD1. V dropped 5 bases and J dropped 7; count of bases not matched to a gene: 8. The CDR3 spans 14 residues. The germline V gene has CDR1 KGHSH and CDR2 LQKENI. CDR3 DNA: TGTGCCAGCTCAGTCCGACAGGGGGCAGGAGAGCAGTACTTC. Translation: CASSVRQGAGEQYF.

This chain's CDR3 is CASSLWGGRGNQPQHF. The CDR3 nucleotides read TGTGCCAGCAGTTTATGGGGAGGGCGAGGCAATCAGCCCCAGCATTTT. V is TRBV28 and J is TRBJ1-5; no definite D call. The CDR3 is 16 amino acids. Per germline, CDR1 MDHEN and CDR2 SYDVKM. V shed 0 bases and J shed 2 bases, with 11 bases lying between them.

The chain joins TRBV21-1 to TRBJ1-5. TRBV21-1 is recorded as a pseudogene. The CDR3 is made up of 13 amino acids. CDR3 nucleotides: TGTGCCCGCCGGCGGGGGACCAATCAGCCCCAGCATTTT. Translating it yields CARRRGTNQPQHF.

This clone appeared a single time. The CDR3 coding sequence is TGTGCCAGCAGCTGGCAGACAGGGGGCCAAGATGGCTACACCTTC. Its translation is CASSWQTGGQDGYTF. The gene calls are TRBV7-9 and TRBJ1-2; 10 nucleotides match TRBD1. Germline V gene lookup returns CDR1 SEHNR and CDR2 FQNEAQ (reference sequence). This CDR3 has 15 amino acids. Trimming removed 4 bases from V and 6 bases from J; junction bases left unmatched: 8.

The rearrangement joins TRBV5-1 to TRBJ2-7, with D maybe TRBD1 (6 bases). The CDR3 covers 18 residues. The V gene lost 0 bases and the J gene lost 2 bases, with 21 bases spanning the gap. Germline assignment: CDR1 SGHRS and CDR2 YFSETQ. CDR3 nucleotide sequence: TGCGCCAGCAGCTTGGTCCCCGGACAGACTCTAGGAACCTACGAGCAGTACTTC. This encodes CASSLVPGQTLGTYEQYF. The entire variable domain, with the rest obtained from reference TRBV5-1 and TRBJ2-7, is as follows: KAGVTQTPRYLIKTRGQQVTLSCSPISGHRSVSWYQQTPGQGLQFLFEYFSETQRNKGNFPGRFSGRQFSNSRSEMNVSTLELGDSALYLCASSLVPGQTLGTYEQYFGPGTRLTVT.

The chain has TRBV9 and TRBJ2-5; D unclear. Germline lookup yields CDR1 SGDLS and CDR2 YYNGEE. Trimming took 2 bases from V and 5 from J, leaving 13 bases between them. The CDR3 is 14 residues long. The CDR3 coding sequence is TGTGCCAGCAGCGTCGCTAGTCGCCGTGAGACCCAGTACTTC. This translates into CASSVASRRETQYF.

This clone is a singleton in its sample. The chain combines TRBV6-5 with TRBJ2-7; no clear D gene. Trimming pared 0 bases from V and 3 bases from J, leaving 9 bases between. Germline CDR1 is MNHEY and CDR2 is SVGAGI. There are 14 residues in the CDR3. Written as DNA, the CDR3 is TGTGCCAGCAGTTACTCTAGAAACCACTACGAGCAGTACTTC. It is translated as CASSYSRNHYEQYF.

J is TRBJ2-1 and V is TRBV10-1; D remains ambiguous. Germline values: CDR1 WNHNN, CDR2 SYGVQD (reference sequence). CDR3 length equals 13 residues. V was cut by 4 bases and J by 7 bases, with 11 bases left in between. CDR3 region: CASSGNLGNEQFF. Written as DNA, the CDR3 is TGCGCCAGCAGTGGGAACCTAGGTAATGAGCAGTTCTTC.

V gene TRBV28 combines with J gene TRBJ1-2, with TRBD1 matching over 9 bases. The CDR3 has 14 residues. Germline V gives CDR1 MDHEN, CDR2 SYDVKM. With 8 bases clipped from V and 4 bases from J, the junction kept 8 bases outside the gene matches. The CDR3 bases are TGTGCCAGCCGGGGTGGGACAGGGCCCTATGGCTACACCTTC. Protein product: CASRGGTGPYGYTF.

Only a few counts were recorded for this clone. The gene calls are TRBV28 and TRBJ2-3, with 8 nucleotides matching TRBD2. The ends lost 4 bases at V and 5 bases at J; junction bases unmatched: 14. Germline V gene sequence: CDR1 MDHEN, CDR2 SYDVKM. The CDR3 extends over 17 amino acids. CDR3 DNA: TGTGCCAGCAGTTACCAAGGCTATACGGGAGGGGAAGATACGCAGTATTTT. Protein: CASSYQGYTGGEDTQYF.

The V and J genes are TRBV7-2 and TRBJ2-7; 8 nucleotides agree with TRBD1. V was clipped by 3 bases and J by 0 bases; unmatched bases: 4. CDR3 length: 15 amino acids. Germline V gene sequence: CDR1 SGHTA, CDR2 FQGNSA. The CDR3 DNA sequence: TGTGCCAGCAGCTTTCAGGGGGCCAGCTCCTACGAGCAGTACTTC. This sequence encodes CASSFQGASSYEQYF.